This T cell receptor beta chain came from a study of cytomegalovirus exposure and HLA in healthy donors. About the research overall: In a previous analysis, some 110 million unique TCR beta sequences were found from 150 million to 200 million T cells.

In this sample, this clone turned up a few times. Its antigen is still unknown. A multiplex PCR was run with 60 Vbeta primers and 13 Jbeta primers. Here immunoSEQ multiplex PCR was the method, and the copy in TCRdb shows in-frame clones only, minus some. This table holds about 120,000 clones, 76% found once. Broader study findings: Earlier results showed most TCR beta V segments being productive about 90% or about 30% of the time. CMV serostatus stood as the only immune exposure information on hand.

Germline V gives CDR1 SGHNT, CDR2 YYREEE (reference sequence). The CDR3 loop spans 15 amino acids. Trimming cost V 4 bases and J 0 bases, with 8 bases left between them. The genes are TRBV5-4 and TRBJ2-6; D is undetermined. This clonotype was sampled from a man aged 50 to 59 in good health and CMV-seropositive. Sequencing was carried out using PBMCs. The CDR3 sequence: CASSPAVSGANVLTF. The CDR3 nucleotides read TGTGCCAGCAGCCCCGCGGTCTCTGGGGCCAACGTCCTGACTTTC.